This TCR beta chain was captured in a study of T cells in Graves' hyperthyroidism and ophthalmopathy. Regions amplified from RNA transcripts were the TCR beta CDR3 regions. RT-PCR in the first round (using the HTBI primer set) targeted the TCR CDR3. TCRdb re-derived calls from the multiplex PCR reads in MiXCR, one entry per CDR3 protein. Of some 490,000 distinct CDR3 sequences in the sample, about 16% were seen once. The CDR3 loop spans 14 amino acids. V shed 5 bases, J shed 4 bases, and the junction held 10 bases outside the gene matches. The germline gives CDR1 DFQATT, CDR2 SNEGSKA (reference sequence).

The TCR originated in a woman in her twenties or thirties with Graves' ophthalmopathy. This chain joins TRBV20-1 and TRBJ2-5; 7 nucleotides align to TRBD1. Sequencing was performed on blood. The CDR3 loop reads CSAPGTAGIETQYF. CDR3 bases: TGCAGTGCTCCCGGGACAGCCGGTATAGAGACCCAGTACTTC.